Sequencing of this T cell receptor beta chain was carried out in a study of spatial heterogeneity in lung cancer. Sample share makes this clonotype medium-sized. Germline V gene lookup returns CDR1 ENHRY and CDR2 SYGVKD. The CDR3 is made up of 14 amino acids. V was clipped by 0 bases and J by 5 bases, with 8 bases between them. Time point denoted: sample taken at primary tumor resection. Extraction of whole RNA from tumor, nontumor lung or frozen PBMC preceded unsorted sequencing. MiXCR, run by TCRdb on the 5' RACE reads, gives a single entry per CDR3 protein. The sample has 7,500 to 9,000 distinct CDR3 sequences, 7% to 10% seen once.

The rearrangement links TRBV10-3 to TRBJ1-5; the D is unclear. The material sequenced was PBMCs, taken at surgery. This sequence was found in a female donor with early-stage non-small cell lung cancer. As DNA, the CDR3 is TGTGCCATCAGTGAGTCGGGTGGTTATCAGCCCCAGCATTTT. This gives the protein CAISESGGYQPQHF.